A single sample gave rise to the 28 T cell receptor beta chains below, sequenced in a study of molecular identifiers for immune sequencing clone quantification. MiXCR was run by TCRdb on the PCR reads, yielding one entry per CDR3 protein. This table holds about half a million distinct CDR3 sequences, around 23% found once. Material: naive CD8+ T cells from blood, with Jurkat cell RNA spiked in. Stated subset: FACS-sorted CD8+CD4-CCR7+CD45RA+ naive T cells. The receptors were gathered from a human donor in good health. Some libraries in this study had Jurkat cell RNA spiked in.

Regarding this clonotype: Since a much larger clone is just one base distant, this may be a read error. The genes are TRBV2 and TRBJ2-7; TRBD1 matches at 8 bases. The CDR3 has 13 amino acids. The V gene end was trimmed by 8 bases and the J gene end by 6 bases; junction bases not matched to a gene: 9. CDR1 is SNHLY, CDR2 FYNNEI, per germline. The CDR3 here is CASGPGGVCEQYF. The DNA of the CDR3 is TGTGCCAGCGGTCCAGGGGGCGTTTGCGAGCAGTACTTC.

This clonotype appeared a few times. The chain recombines TRBV9 with TRBJ2-7; perhaps D is TRBD1 or TRBD2 (5 bases each). Germline lookup yields CDR1 SGDLS and CDR2 YYNGEE. The CDR3 contains 13 residues. V was cut by 0 bases and J by 6 bases, with 10 bases left in between. For the CDR3, the DNA is TGTGCCAGCAGCGTAGCGTCGGGGCGCGAGCAGTACTTC. Protein product: CASSVASGREQYF.

This clonotype was detected ten times or more. The chain uses TRBV7-9 and TRBJ2-7; TRBD2 matches 8 bases. After removal of 4 bases from V and 6 bases from J, the junction contained 8 bases not matched to a gene. Germline CDR1 SEHNR, CDR2 FQNEAQ (reference sequence). CDR3 size: 14 residues. The CDR3 DNA is TGTGCCAGCAGCTCTCTCGCGGGAGGATCCGAGCAGTACTTC. It codes for CASSSLAGGSEQYF.

This clonotype has ten or more counts. The J gene is TRBJ2-2, the V gene TRBV3-1; 9 positions agree with TRBD1. The CDR3 is 16 amino acids. V dropped 5 bases and J dropped 9; count of bases not matched to a gene: 13. The germline V gene encodes CDR1 LGHDT and CDR2 YNNKEL (reference sequence). The CDR3 reads CASSVGQGVSRRELFF. The CDR3 DNA reads TGTGCCAGCAGCGTGGGACAGGGAGTCTCCCGGCGGGAGCTGTTTTTT.

The rearrangement joins TRBV19 to TRBJ2-7; no clear D. The CDR3 has 14 residues. Trimming cost V 7 bases and J 5 bases, with 18 bases left between them. Germline V gene sequence: CDR1 LNHDA, CDR2 SQIVND (reference sequence). CDR3 sequence (DNA): TGTGCCAGTACAGTCGAGGATCTCTGGAACGAGCAGTACTTC. The encoded protein is CASTVEDLWNEQYF. Full variable domain (outside the CDR3, taken from reference TRBV19 and TRBJ2-7): DGGITQSPKYLFRKEGQNVTLSCEQNLNHDAMYWYRQDPGQGLRLIYYSQIVNDFQKGDIAEGYSVSREKKESFPLTVTSAQKNPTAFYLCASTVEDLWNEQYFGPGTRLTVT.

A note on this clonotype: An end of the junction differs from the germline gene, which may be a read error. This chain uses TRBV10-2 with TRBJ1-3, with D possibly matching TRBD1 (6 bases). There are 14 residues in the CDR3. Germline V lookup: CDR1 WSHSY, CDR2 SAAADI. The CDR3 protein is CTSNGQSSGNTIYF. CDR3 in DNA: TGCACCAGCAATGGACAGTCCTCTGGAAACACCATATATTTT.

There are a few counts of this clonotype. The J gene is TRBJ1-4, the V gene TRBV2; D gene ambiguous. V was clipped by 10 bases and J by 3 bases, with 12 bases between them. CDR1 and CDR2 from the germline V gene are SNHLY and FYNNEI. The CDR3 length is 13 residues. CDR3 sequence reads: CAIANSPNEKLFF. The CDR3 DNA sequence: TGTGCCATCGCAAACAGTCCTAATGAAAAACTGTTTTTT.

This chain links TRBV6-6 with TRBJ2-7; D gene uncertain. The CDR3 sequence is 14 residues long. Trimming stripped 7 bases from V and 6 bases from J, with 19 bases between. Germline V gene data show CDR1 as MNHNY and CDR2 as SVGAGI (reference sequence). CDR3 sequence (DNA): TGTGCCAGCATCATCGACCCGTCGCTGGCCGAGCAGTACTTC. It encodes CASIIDPSLAEQYF.

The chain recombines TRBV2 with TRBJ1-2, with D tentatively TRBD1 (5 bases). The CDR3 sequence is 11 residues long. The germline V gene has CDR1 SNHLY and CDR2 FYNNEI. V dropped 7 bases and J dropped 3 bases, with 6 bases sitting between them. CDR3 sequence: CASIQDYGYTF. CDR3 in DNA: TGTGCCAGCATACAGGACTATGGCTACACCTTC.

Note on this clonotype: This may be a read error, as it is one base from a much larger clone. The chain combines TRBV2 with TRBJ2-3, with 7 positions matching TRBD1. The germline CDR1 and CDR2 sequences are SNHLY and FYNNEI. The length of the CDR3 is 13 residues. Here the CDR3 reads CASSEQGTDTRYF. CDR3 in DNA: TGTGCCAGCAGTGAACAGGGGACAGATACGCGGTATTTT.

The chain links TRBV19 to TRBJ2-1; TRBD2 agrees at 9 bases. Germline assignment: CDR1 LNHDA and CDR2 SQIVND (reference sequence). This CDR3 contains 16 residues. J was trimmed by 7 bases and V by 1 base; bases with no gene match: 8. The DNA of the CDR3 is TGTGCCAGTAGTATAGGGTCAGCGGGGGGAAGAAATGAGCAGTTCTTC. Translation gives CASSIGSAGGRNEQFF. Together with reference TRBV19 and TRBJ2-1, the CDR3 gives the full variable domain: DGGITQSPKYLFRKEGQNVTLSCEQNLNHDAMYWYRQDPGQGLRLIYYSQIVNDFQKGDIAEGYSVSREKKESFPLTVTSAQKNPTAFYLCASSIGSAGGRNEQFFGPGTRLTVL.

The chain couples TRBV4-3 to TRBJ2-7; D unclear. V was shortened by 0 bases and J by 3 bases, with 12 bases between the two germline ends. The V gene's germline CDR1 is LGHNA and CDR2 YSLEER. CDR3 size: 15 residues. Here the CDR3 reads CASSQDRIGIYEQYF. CDR3 nucleotides: TGCGCCAGCAGCCAAGATCGCATAGGTATCTACGAGCAGTACTTC.

The chain links TRBV14 to TRBJ1-1; D uncertain. V lost 1 base, J lost 3 bases, and 12 bases lay in between. CDR1 and CDR2 from the germline V gene are SGHDN and FVKESK. The CDR3 spans 15 residues. The CDR3 reads CASSQGSAEHTEAFF. CDR3 nucleotides: TGTGCCAGCAGCCAAGGGTCGGCGGAACACACTGAAGCTTTCTTT.

The V and J genes are TRBV27 and TRBJ1-5, with D tentatively TRBD1 (5 bases). This CDR3 is 14 amino acids long. With 3 bases removed from V and 3 bases from J, the gap between germline ends came to 9 bases. Germline-derived CDR1 and CDR2 are MNHEY and SMNVEV (reference sequence). CDR3 sequence reads: CASSLEGPNQPQHF. For the CDR3, the DNA is TGTGCCAGCAGTTTGGAGGGGCCCAATCAGCCCCAGCATTTT.

In this sample, this clonotype turned up a few times. The V and J genes are TRBV4-3 and TRBJ1-3; 9 bases align to TRBD1. Per the germline V gene, CDR1 is LGHNA and CDR2 is YSLEER. The CDR3 totals 15 residues. Trimming took 3 bases from V and 2 from J; bases not matched to a gene: 2. CDR3 nucleotides: TGCGCCAGCAGCCAGGACAGGGGTGCTGGAAACACCATATATTTT. The encoded protein is CASSQDRGAGNTIYF.

The V gene is TRBV5-1, the J gene TRBJ2-7, with D possibly being TRBD1 or TRBD2 (5 bases each). This CDR3 is 14 amino acids long. Germline V gene data show CDR1 as SGHRS and CDR2 as YFSETQ. The V end lost 6 bases, the J end lost 0 bases, and 13 bases lay between the germline ends. The CDR3 DNA is TGCGCCAGCACTCCGGATGGGGGCTCCTACGAGCAGTACTTC. As protein: CASTPDGGSYEQYF.

The rearrangement joins TRBV3-2 to TRBJ2-4; the table assigns TRBD1, which was not confirmed against the DNA. TRBV3-2 is deemed a pseudogene. The CDR3 is 18 amino acids. The CDR3 loop is CASSQGATGKGAKNIQYF. The CDR3 bases are TGTGCCAGCAGCCAAGGGGCTACGGGGAAAGGGGCCAAAAACATTCAGTACTTC.

This clonotype has more than one count but fewer than ten. The chain recombines TRBV19 with TRBJ1-2; no reliable D call. Germline values: CDR1 LNHDA, CDR2 SQIVND (reference sequence). With 8 bases removed from V and 4 bases from J, the gap between germline ends came to 14 bases. The CDR3 totals 13 residues. The CDR3 bases are TGTGCCAGTGCGGTGGCAGAAACCTATGGCTACACCTTC. This sequence encodes CASAVAETYGYTF.

This clonotype was recorded many times. The rearrangement links TRBV13 to TRBJ2-3; possibly TRBD1 for D (7 bases). Trimming pared 4 bases from V and 3 bases from J, leaving 20 bases between. CDR3 size: 17 residues. Germline V gene sequence: CDR1 PRHDT, CDR2 FYEKMQ (reference sequence). The CDR3 coding sequence is TGTGCCAGCAGCTACCTCCTGCCACAGGGGAGGACAGATACGCAGTATTTT. Its translation: CASSYLLPQGRTDTQYF.

The V call is TRBV19, the J call TRBJ1-1; 7 bases map to TRBD1. CDR1 LNHDA and CDR2 SQIVND come from the germline V gene (reference sequence). The V gene end was trimmed by 11 bases and the J gene end by 0 bases; junction bases not matched to a gene: 12. The CDR3 consists of 15 residues. Written as DNA, the CDR3 is TGTGCCTGTACTCCACCGGACAGGCTGAACACTGAAGCTTTCTTT. As protein: CACTPPDRLNTEAFF.

Many counts were recorded for this clonotype. The chain recombines TRBV6-2 or TRBV6-3 with TRBJ2-7, with unresolved D. Trimming stripped 0 bases from V and 3 bases from J, with 12 bases between. From germline, CDR1 is MNHEY and CDR2 SVGEGT. This CDR3 is built from 15 residues. This CDR3 reads CASSYSSVSSYEQYF. DNA for the CDR3: TGTGCCAGCAGTTACTCGAGTGTCAGCAGCTACGAGCAGTACTTC.

The table lists this clonotype with a few counts. The chain joins TRBV10-2 to TRBJ2-5, with D perhaps matching TRBD2 (6 bases). V was trimmed by 0 bases and J by 5 bases, leaving 13 bases between them. The CDR3 is 15 amino acids. Germline V lookup: CDR1 WSHSY, CDR2 SAAADI. CDR3 protein: CASSESRGAAETQYF. The CDR3 DNA reads TGCGCCAGCAGTGAGTCGCGCGGGGCGGCCGAGACCCAGTACTTC.

The rearrangement joins TRBV19 to TRBJ2-3; D is ambiguous. Between the trimmed V and J ends, which lost 7 bases and 5 bases, there was a span of 34 bases. This CDR3 region has 20 residues. Germline loops: CDR1 LNHDA, CDR2 SQIVND (reference sequence). The DNA for the CDR3 is TGTGCCAGTACCCTCCGGCCCGACGTCTTTCCGGCCGAGAACGTAGATACGCAGTATTTT. This gives the protein CASTLRPDVFPAENVDTQYF.

This clonotype occurred many times. This rearrangement joins TRBV6-5 to TRBJ1-2; TRBD1 aligns across 12 bases. The CDR3 sequence is 16 residues long. V shed 5 bases and J 4 bases; nucleotides not matched to a gene: 8. Per the germline V gene, CDR1 is MNHEY and CDR2 is SVGAGI. The CDR3 region is CASSSRDRGPIYGYTF. The CDR3 DNA is TGTGCCAGCAGTAGTCGGGACAGGGGGCCGATCTATGGCTACACCTTC.

The rearrangement joins TRBV6-2 or TRBV6-3 to TRBJ2-5, with D possibly matching TRBD2 (6 bases). V was clipped by 2 bases and J by 3 bases, with 16 bases between them. Per the germline V gene, CDR1 is MNHEY and CDR2 is SVGEGT. The CDR3 loop spans 16 amino acids. CDR3: CASSYELFRGKETQYF. The CDR3 coding sequence is TGTGCCAGCAGTTACGAACTTTTTCGGGGGAAAGAGACCCAGTACTTC.

The sample holds many counts of this clonotype. For the CDR3, the DNA is TGTGCCAGCACTCTAGGTGGGGGGCTGGGAGATACGCAGTATTTT. Encoded protein: CASTLGGGLGDTQYF. This chain links TRBV7-2 with TRBJ2-3; D tentatively fits TRBD1 or TRBD2 (6 bases each). Germline V gene sequence: CDR1 SGHTA, CDR2 FQGNSA. V dropped 7 bases and J dropped 5 bases, with 19 bases sitting between them. This CDR3 region has 15 residues.

This clonotype showed up just a few times. The chain recombines TRBV30 with TRBJ1-1; D may be TRBD1 (5 bases). The CDR3 has 14 residues. Trimming removed 0 bases at V and 5 bases at J, with 13 bases between. Germline loops: CDR1 GTSNPN, CDR2 SVGIG (reference sequence). CDR3 DNA: TGTGCCTGGAGTGTAGGGGCAGGAGGAACTGAAGCTTTCTTT. It encodes CAWSVGAGGTEAFF.

The chain is built from TRBV23-1 and TRBJ1-2; D possibly corresponds to TRBD1 (6 bases). TRBV23-1 is an ORF, with its function uncertain. CDR3 length: 18 amino acids. V lost 4 bases and J lost 4, with 25 bases in between. The CDR3 reads CASSPDRGGFRDIYGYTF. CDR3 bases: TGCGCCAGCAGTCCCGACCGGGGAGGGTTCAGGGACATCTATGGCTACACCTTC.